A single sample is the source of the 13 T cell receptor beta chains below, sequenced in a study of CD8+CD57+ T cells in acquired aplastic anemia. Genomic DNA, the template, was used for profiling of the TCR beta VDJ and CDR3. TCRdb reanalysed the reads using MiXCR and keeps one entry per CDR3 protein. This sample has about 42,000 distinct CDR3 sequences, with about two thirds found just once. What was sequenced was sorted CD4+, CD8+, or CD8+CD57+ T cells (not recorded which) from PBMCs. These receptor sequences come from a human donor in good health, serving as a control.

This clonotype was picked up one time. The junction does not match germline at one end; this may be a read error. The gene calls are TRBV9 and TRBJ1-2; D is perhaps TRBD1 (5 bases). The CDR3 sequence is 15 residues long. Per the germline V gene, CDR1 is SGDLS and CDR2 is YYNGEE. The CDR3 region has the DNA TGCGCCAGCAGCGTAGCAGGGACCACAGGCTATGGCTACACCTTC. This codes for CASSVAGTTGYGYTF.

The rearrangement links TRBV5-5 to TRBJ2-5; D gene uncertain. The CDR3 is made up of 12 amino acids. Trimming removed 0 bases from V and 5 bases from J, with 5 bases in between. Looked up from germline, CDR1 is SGHKS and CDR2 is YYEKEE (reference sequence). CDR3 loop: CASSLAAETQYF. The CDR3 DNA is TGTGCCAGCAGCTTGGCGGCCGAGACCCAGTACTTC.

The chain uses TRBV29-1 and TRBJ2-7; D not certain. CDR3 length: 11 amino acids. Germline assignment: CDR1 SQVTM and CDR2 ANQGSEA. Deletions cut 5 bases from V and 4 bases from J, with 9 bases between. CDR3 sequence: CSVLTHYEQYF. The CDR3 region has the DNA TGCAGCGTTCTGACACATTACGAGCAGTACTTC.

In its sample, this clonotype was seen a few times. This sequence joins TRBV7-9 and TRBJ1-2; D not certain. From germline, CDR1 is SEHNR and CDR2 FQNEAQ (reference sequence). CDR3 length: 13 amino acids. V was cut by 1 base and J by 2 bases, with 5 bases left in between. In DNA, the CDR3 is TGTGCCAGCAGCTTAGAAGCGAACTATGGCTACACCTTC. Translation: CASSLEANYGYTF.

The V call is TRBV7-8, the J call TRBJ1-2; 7 bases align to TRBD1. From germline, CDR1 is SGHVS and CDR2 FQNEAQ. The CDR3 loop spans 13 amino acids. V lost 8 bases and J lost 5; bases outside the gene matches: 8. The CDR3 DNA follows: TGTGCCAGCCGAGGGGGCGCAGGGTATGGCTACACCTTC. It translates to CASRGGAGYGYTF.

This sequence joins TRBV2 and TRBJ2-1; D may be TRBD2 (5 bases). Trimming stripped 7 bases from V and 5 bases from J, with 15 bases between. The CDR3 length is 14 residues. Germline V gene data show CDR1 as SNHLY and CDR2 as FYNNEI. The CDR3 region is CASKVQRSNNEQFF. CDR3 bases: TGTGCCAGCAAGGTCCAGCGGAGTAACAATGAGCAGTTCTTC.

Remarks on this clonotype: The junction shows a germline mismatch at one end, possibly a read error. This rearrangement joins TRBV10-2 to TRBJ2-7; weak D call: TRBD2 (5 bases). CDR3 length equals 11 residues. CDR1 is WSHSY and CDR2 is SAAADI in the germline V gene. The chain's CDR3 is CASSGTYEQYF. CDR3 bases: TGTGCCAGCAGCGGTACCTACGAGCAGTACTTC.

The chain uses TRBV5-4 and TRBJ2-1; D is unresolved. V was clipped by 4 bases and J by 0 bases, with 8 bases between them. This CDR3 has 14 residues. Germline V gene lookup returns CDR1 SGHNT and CDR2 YYREEE (reference sequence). The CDR3 nucleotides are TGTGCCAGCAGCCCCGGCAGCTCCTACAATGAGCAGTTCTTC. Its protein is CASSPGSSYNEQFF.

The J gene is TRBJ1-6, the V gene TRBV19; TRBD1 agrees at 8 bases. Germline CDR1 reads LNHDA; CDR2 reads SQIVND (reference sequence). The CDR3 is made up of 14 amino acids. J was trimmed by 7 bases and V by 7 bases; bases with no gene match: 6. The CDR3: CASNHRGTNSPLHF. The DNA of the CDR3 is TGTGCCAGTAACCACAGGGGGACAAATTCACCCCTCCACTTT.

A remark on this clonotype: A much larger clone lies one base from this, so it may be a read error. The chain employs TRBV28 and TRBJ2-5; the match to TRBD1 covers 7 bases. This CDR3 contains 14 residues. Germline V gene lookup returns CDR1 MDHEN and CDR2 SYDVKM. CDR3 nucleotides: TGTGCCAGCAGCCGGGGACAGTCTGCGGAGACCCGGTACTTC. This encodes CASSRGQSAETRYF. The variable domain in full, with the rest retrieved from reference TRBV28 and TRBJ2-5, is DVKVTQSSRYLVKRTGEKVFLECVQDMDHENMFWYRQDPGLGLRLIYFSYDVKMKEKGDIPEGYSVSREKKERFSLILESASTNQTSMYLCASSRGQSAETRYFGPGTRLLVL.

The chain has TRBV2 and TRBJ2-7, with 9 positions matching TRBD1. This CDR3 contains 15 residues. Germline trimming cut 3 bases from V and 2 bases from J; bases unmatched to any gene: 5. Germline V lookup: CDR1 SNHLY, CDR2 FYNNEI. As DNA, the CDR3 is TGTGCCAGCAGTGACCCGGGACAGGGAACCTACGAGCAGTACTTC. Its protein is CASSDPGQGTYEQYF.

This clonotype was counted between two and nine times. J is TRBJ2-7 and V is TRBV10-2, with a tentative D call TRBD1 (6 bases). The CDR3 has 13 amino acids. Germline-derived CDR1 and CDR2 are WSHSY and SAAADI. V lost 7 bases and J lost 3, with 13 bases in between. DNA for the CDR3: TGCGCCAGCATCCAGGGGCCAGGCTACGAGCAGTACTTC. This translates into CASIQGPGYEQYF.

The chain has TRBV25-1 and TRBJ2-7; D perhaps matches TRBD1 (5 bases). Trimming took 3 bases from V and 4 from J, leaving 13 bases between them. The CDR3 spans 14 residues. Germline CDR1 reads MGHDK; CDR2 reads SYGVNS. In nucleotides, the CDR3 is TGTGCCAGCAGTGAGGCGACAGTTCGGTACGAGCAGTACTTC. Amino acid sequence: CASSEATVRYEQYF.